These 5 T cell receptor beta chains were sequenced from one sample in a study of cytomegalovirus exposure and HLA in healthy donors. The PCR contained 60 Vbeta and 13 Jbeta primers. Assay: immunoSEQ multiplex PCR; the TCRdb copy retains only in-frame clones and omits some. The repertoire consists of under 130,000 clones, with roughly 73% occurring once and the leading ten covering 8.5% to 10%. Sequencing was performed on PBMCs. The receptor set was obtained from a woman between 40 and 55 years old in good health and CMV-seropositive.

The V gene is TRBV6-5, the J gene TRBJ2-7; D not resolved. Per the germline V gene, CDR1 is MNHEY and CDR2 is SVGAGI. This CDR3 has 14 amino acids. V lost 2 bases and J lost 2, with 10 bases in between. This chain's CDR3 is CASSYGSGAYEQYF. The CDR3 DNA reads TGTGCCAGCAGTTACGGGTCAGGTGCCTACGAGCAGTACTTC.

This chain uses TRBV28 with TRBJ2-2; 9 bases match TRBD2. This CDR3 is 15 amino acids long. V lost 6 bases to trimming and J lost 0 bases; unmatched junction nucleotides: 2. Germline V gene data show CDR1 as MDHEN and CDR2 as SYDVKM. The CDR3 DNA follows: TGTGCCAGCAGCCTAGCGGGATCGAACACCGGGGAGCTGTTTTTT. Its protein is CASSLAGSNTGELFF.

This clone was counted a single time. The chain joins TRBV6-1 to TRBJ1-4; D is possibly TRBD1 (5 bases). The CDR3 totals 16 residues. Trimming stripped 2 bases from V and 5 bases from J, with 15 bases between. Germline V gene data show CDR1 as MNHNS and CDR2 as SASEGT. CDR3 residues: CASSEPTDSYNEKLFF. The CDR3 coding sequence is TGTGCCAGCAGTGAACCCACCGACAGCTACAATGAAAAACTGTTTTTT.

This clone has only a few counts. The chain has TRBV28 and TRBJ2-6; D is unclear. V lost 10 bases to trimming and J lost 0 bases, with 10 bases between them. Per the germline V gene, CDR1 is MDHEN and CDR2 is SYDVKM. The CDR3 has 14 amino acids. The CDR3 sequence is CATTRSSGANVLTF. The CDR3 coding sequence is TGTGCCACCACCCGGAGCTCTGGGGCCAACGTCCTGACTTTC.

The chain recombines TRBV2 with TRBJ1-4; D may be TRBD1 (5 bases). Per the germline V gene, CDR1 is SNHLY and CDR2 is FYNNEI. There are 14 residues in the CDR3. With 10 bases removed from V and 8 bases from J, the gap between germline ends came to 20 bases. Here the CDR3 reads CAIPSETAGEKLFF. CDR3 sequence (DNA): TGTGCCATCCCTAGTGAGACAGCGGGGGAAAAACTGTTTTTT.